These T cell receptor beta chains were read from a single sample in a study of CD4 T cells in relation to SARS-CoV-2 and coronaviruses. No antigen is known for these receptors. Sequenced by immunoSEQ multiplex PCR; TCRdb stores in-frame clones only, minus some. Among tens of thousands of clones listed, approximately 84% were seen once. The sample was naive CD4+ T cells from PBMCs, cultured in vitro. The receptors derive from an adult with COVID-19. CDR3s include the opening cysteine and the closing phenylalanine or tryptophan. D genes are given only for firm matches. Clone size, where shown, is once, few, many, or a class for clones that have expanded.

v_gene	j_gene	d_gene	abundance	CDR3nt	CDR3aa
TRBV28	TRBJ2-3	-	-	TGTGCCACTCTGCAGGGGGGGAGCACAGATACGCAGTATTTT	CATLQGGSTDTQYF
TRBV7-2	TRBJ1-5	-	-	TGTGCCAGCAGTTCCCAGATTTCTAGCAATCAGCCCCAGCATTTT	CASSSQISSNQPQHF
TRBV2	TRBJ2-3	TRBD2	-	TGTGCCAGCGTCCGAACTAGCGGGAGGTGGGATACGCAGTATTTT	CASVRTSGRWDTQYF
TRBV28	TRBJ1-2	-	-	TGTGCCAGCAGTCAACCGGACAGACACTATGGCTACACCTTC	CASSQPDRHYGYTF
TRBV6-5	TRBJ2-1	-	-	TGTGCCAGCAGTTACTCGGTAAGCTCCTACAATGAGCAGTTCTTC	CASSYSVSSYNEQFF
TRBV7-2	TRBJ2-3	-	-	TGTGCCAGCAGCTTTGTGGAAGCCACAGATACGCAGTATTTT	CASSFVEATDTQYF
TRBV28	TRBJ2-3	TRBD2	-	TGTGCCAGCAGTTTAGGTCTAGCGGGAGCAGATACGCAGTATTTT	CASSLGLAGADTQYF
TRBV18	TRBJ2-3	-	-	TGTGCCAGCTCCCCTTCCGGGATAGTCACAGATACGCAGTATTTT	CASSPSGIVTDTQYF
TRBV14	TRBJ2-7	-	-	TGTGCCAGCAGCCAAGGACTGGCGGGCGAGCAGTACTTC	CASSQGLAGEQYF
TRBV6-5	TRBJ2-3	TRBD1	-	TGTGCCAGCAGGGGACAGGGGGCTATGACAGATACGCAGTATTTT	CASRGQGAMTDTQYF
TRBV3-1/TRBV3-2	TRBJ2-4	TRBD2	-	TGTGCCAGCAGCCAAGTACCCATAATGGATAGCGGGGCCAAAAACATTCAGTACTTC	CASSQVPIMDSGAKNIQYF
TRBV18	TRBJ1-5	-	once	TGTGCCAGCTCACCTGGACAGCTGCAGCCCCAGCATTTT	CASSPGQLQPQHF
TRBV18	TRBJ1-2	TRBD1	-	TGTGCCAGCTCAACAGGGGCCGCTGGCCCTGGCTACACCTTC	CASSTGAAGPGYTF
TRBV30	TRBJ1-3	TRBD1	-	TGTGCCTGGAGTGTACTGAGGACAGGGCTTACTGGAAACACCATATATTTT	CAWSVLRTGLTGNTIYF
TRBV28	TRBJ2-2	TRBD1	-	TGTGCCAGCAGCCCCGGGACAGGCACCGGGGAGCTGTTTTTT	CASSPGTGTGELFF
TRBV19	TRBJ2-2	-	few	TGTGCCACCCTCAAGACTTCTCCGAACACCGGGGAGCTGTTTTTT	CATLKTSPNTGELFF
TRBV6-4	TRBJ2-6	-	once	TGTGCCAGCAGTGAACAGCACTCTGGGGCCAACGTCCTGACTTTC	CASSEQHSGANVLTF
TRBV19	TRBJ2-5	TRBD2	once	TGTGCCAGTAGTCCGGGACTAGCGGGAAAGTGGGAGACCCAGTACTTC	CASSPGLAGKWETQYF
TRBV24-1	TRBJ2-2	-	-	TGTGCCACCAGTGATTTCGAGGGAACCGGGGAGCTGTTTTTT	CATSDFEGTGELFF
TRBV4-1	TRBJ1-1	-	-	TGCGCCAGCAGCCGAAACTCTGAAGCTTTCTTT	CASSRNSEAFF
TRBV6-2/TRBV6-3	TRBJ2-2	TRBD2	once	TGTGCCAGCAGTGTCCCGGGACTAGCGGTTAACACCGGGGAGCTGTTTTTT	CASSVPGLAVNTGELFF
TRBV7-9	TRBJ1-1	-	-	TGTGCCAGCAGCAACGAGGGGAATCGAGCTTTCTTT	CASSNEGNRAFF
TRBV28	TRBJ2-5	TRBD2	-	TGTGCCAGCCAGGGACTAATCCAAGAGACCCAGTACTTC	CASQGLIQETQYF
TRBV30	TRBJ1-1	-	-	TGTGCCTGGAGTGTTTTAGGGCTTGAAGCTTTCTTT	CAWSVLGLEAFF
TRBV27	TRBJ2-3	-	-	TGTGCCAGCAGTGTCCTGACAGATACGCAGTATTTT	CASSVLTDTQYF
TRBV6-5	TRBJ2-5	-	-	TGTGCCAGCAGTCCGGACTTGCGGCGAGAGACCCAGTACTTC	CASSPDLRRETQYF
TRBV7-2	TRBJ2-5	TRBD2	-	TGTGCCAGCAGCCCCCGGACTAGCGGGCACCAAGAGACCCAGTACTTC	CASSPRTSGHQETQYF
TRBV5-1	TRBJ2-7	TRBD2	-	TGCGCCAGCCATCAGGAAATAGCGGGAAACTACGAGCAGTACTTC	CASHQEIAGNYEQYF
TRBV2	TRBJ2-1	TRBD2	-	TGTGCCAGCAGTAGGACTAGCGGGATTAATGAGCAGTTCTTC	CASSRTSGINEQFF
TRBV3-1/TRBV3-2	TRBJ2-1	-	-	TGTGCCAGCAGCCAAGGGTTGGGGCTGAGCTCCTACAATGAGCAGTTCTTC	CASSQGLGLSSYNEQFF
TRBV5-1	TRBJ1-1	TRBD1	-	TGCGCCAGCAGCTGGACAGGGGCTGACACTGAAGCTTTCTTT	CASSWTGADTEAFF
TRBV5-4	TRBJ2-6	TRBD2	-	TGTGCCAGCAGCAGCCTCGGGGGGTCCTCTGGGGCCAACGTCCTGACTTTC	CASSSLGGSSGANVLTF
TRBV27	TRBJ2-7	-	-	TGTGCCAGCAGTTTACGCGGGTACGAGCAGTACTTC	CASSLRGYEQYF
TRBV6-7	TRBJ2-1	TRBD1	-	TGTGCCAGCAGTTCGGACAGGGGCAATGAGCAGTTCTTC	CASSSDRGNEQFF
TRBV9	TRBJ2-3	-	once	TGTGCCAGCAGCGCCTCTACCGGAACTAGCACAGATACGCAGTATTTT	CASSASTGTSTDTQYF
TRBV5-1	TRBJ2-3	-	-	TGCGCCAGCCGGGACTCCAACCCCACAGATACGCAGTATTTT	CASRDSNPTDTQYF
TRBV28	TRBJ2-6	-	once	TGTGCCAGCACTGGGTGGGCTGGGGCCAACGTCCTGACTTTC	CASTGWAGANVLTF
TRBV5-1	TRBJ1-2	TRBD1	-	TGCGCCAGCAGCCTACCTCCGGGACAGGAGGAAGGTGGCTACACCTTC	CASSLPPGQEEGGYTF
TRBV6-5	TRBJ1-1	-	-	TGTGCCAGCAGTTACGCCAGACTGAACACTGAAGCTTTCTTT	CASSYARLNTEAFF